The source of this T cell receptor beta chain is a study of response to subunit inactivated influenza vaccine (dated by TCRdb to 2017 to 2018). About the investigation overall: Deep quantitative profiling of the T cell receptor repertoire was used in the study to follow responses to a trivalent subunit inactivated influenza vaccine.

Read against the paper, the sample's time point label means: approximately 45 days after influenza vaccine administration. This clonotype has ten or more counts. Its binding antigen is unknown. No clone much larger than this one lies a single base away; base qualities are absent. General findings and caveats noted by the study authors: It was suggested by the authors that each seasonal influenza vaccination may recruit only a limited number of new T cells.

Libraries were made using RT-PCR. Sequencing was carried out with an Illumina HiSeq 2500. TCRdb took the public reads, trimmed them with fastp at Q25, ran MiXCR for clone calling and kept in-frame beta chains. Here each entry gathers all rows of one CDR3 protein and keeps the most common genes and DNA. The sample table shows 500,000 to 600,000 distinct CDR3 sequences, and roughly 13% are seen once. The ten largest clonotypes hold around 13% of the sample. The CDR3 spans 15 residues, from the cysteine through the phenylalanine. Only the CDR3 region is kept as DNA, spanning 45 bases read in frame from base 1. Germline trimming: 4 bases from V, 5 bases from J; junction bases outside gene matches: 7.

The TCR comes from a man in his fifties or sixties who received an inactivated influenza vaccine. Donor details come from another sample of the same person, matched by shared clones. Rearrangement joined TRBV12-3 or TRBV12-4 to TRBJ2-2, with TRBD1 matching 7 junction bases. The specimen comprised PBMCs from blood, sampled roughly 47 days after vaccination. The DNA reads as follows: TGTGCCAGCAGTTCATCGACAGGGATGACCGGGGAGCTGTTTTTT. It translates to CASSSSTGMTGELFF.